A single sample is the source of the 18 T cell receptor beta chains below, sequenced in a study of blood T cell repertoires in COVID-19. Repertoires were generated with immunoSEQ multiplex PCR, while TCRdb's copy carries only in-frame clones and drops some. This table has 180,000 or so clones, approximately 80% appearing once. Material for sequencing was PBMCs or T cells enriched from blood (not recorded which). Receptor source: a man aged 45-65 years who had recovered from COVID-19.

V usage is TRBV5-4 and J usage is TRBJ1-5; D is possibly TRBD1 (6 bases). The germline V gene encodes CDR1 SGHNT and CDR2 YYREEE (reference sequence). The CDR3 loop spans 17 amino acids. Trimming left V 9 bases short and J 0 bases short, with 22 bases between. The CDR3 bases are TGTGCCACCTCACCCGGGGCAGGGGAGTATAGCAATCAGCCCCAGCATTTT. It is translated as CATSPGAGEYSNQPQHF.

CDR3 loop: CASRLGLGTDTQYF. The DNA of the CDR3 is TGTGCCAGCAGATTGGGGCTCGGCACAGATACGCAGTATTTT. The chain has TRBV6-1 and TRBJ2-3; D perhaps matches TRBD1 (5 bases). This CDR3 region has 14 residues. Germline CDR1 and CDR2: MNHNS and SASEGT. Trimming took off 6 bases at V and 1 base at J, with 11 bases between the two ends.

The J gene is TRBJ1-6, the V gene TRBV2; TRBD1 agrees at 8 bases. J was trimmed by 6 bases and V by 0 bases; bases with no gene match: 4. CDR1 and CDR2 from the germline V gene are SNHLY and FYNNEI. The CDR3 is 16 residues long. The CDR3 nucleotides are TGTGCCAGCAGTGAAGCCCGGGACAGGCTTAATTCACCCCTCCACTTT. It translates to CASSEARDRLNSPLHF.

The rearrangement uses TRBV28 and TRBJ1-1, with D hard to call. Germline V gene data show CDR1 as MDHEN and CDR2 as SYDVKM. The V end was cut by 5 bases, the J end by 6 bases, with 10 bases between. The CDR3 runs to 12 residues. The CDR3 DNA follows: TGTGCCAGCAGTCCCCCCTTAGCTGAAGCTTTCTTT. Translating it yields CASSPPLAEAFF. Full variable domain (remainder filled in from reference TRBV28 and TRBJ1-1): DVKVTQSSRYLVKRTGEKVFLECVQDMDHENMFWYRQDPGLGLRLIYFSYDVKMKEKGDIPEGYSVSREKKERFSLILESASTNQTSMYLCASSPPLAEAFFGQGTRLTVV.

V is TRBV3-1 (or the pseudogene TRBV3-2) and J is TRBJ1-2; no definite D call. The length of the CDR3 is 14 residues. Trimming removed 1 base at V and 4 bases at J, with 10 bases between. Germline assignment: CDR1 LGHDT and CDR2 YNNKEL (reference sequence). As DNA, the CDR3 is TGTGCCAGCAGCCAAGGTGGCCGCACCTATGGCTACACCTTC. Protein sequence: CASSQGGRTYGYTF.

This clone was observed a few times. This chain connects TRBV5-6 to TRBJ1-2; 8 bases fit TRBD1. This CDR3 comprises 16 residues. Trimming cost V 4 bases and J 0 bases; bases outside gene matches: 8. Germline loops: CDR1 SGHDT, CDR2 YYEEEE. CDR3: CASSPGQGDANYGYTF. CDR3 coding DNA: TGTGCCAGCAGCCCCGGACAGGGCGACGCTAACTATGGCTACACCTTC.

V is TRBV21-1 and J is TRBJ1-3; the table's D call, TRBD1, was not checked against the DNA. TRBV21-1 is termed a pseudogene. The CDR3 is made up of 15 amino acids. CDR3 nucleotides: TGTGCCAGCAGCAAATTCGGAAGACAGGGATACACCATATATTTT. The encoded protein is CASSKFGRQGYTIYF.

The chain has TRBV7-6 and TRBJ2-2, with D perhaps TRBD1 (7 bases). This CDR3 region has 17 residues. Per germline, CDR1 SGHVS and CDR2 FNYEAQ. The V end lost 1 base, the J end lost 0 bases, and 12 bases lay between the germline ends. CDR3 coding DNA: TGTGCCAGCAGCTTAGTGGGGGGACAGACGAACACCGGGGAGCTGTTTTTT. Its translation is CASSLVGGQTNTGELFF. The whole variable domain, filled in from reference TRBV7-6 and TRBJ2-2, reads GAGVSQSPRYKVTKRGQDVALRCDPISGHVSLYWYRQALGQGPEFLTYFNYEAQQDKSGLPNDRFSAERPEGSISTLTIQRTEQRDSAMYRCASSLVGGQTNTGELFFGEGSRLTVL.

Details on this clone: Different DNA sequences within this sample yield the same CDR3. The gene calls are TRBV11-2 and TRBJ2-1, with 8 bases fitting TRBD2. The J segment lost 7 bases and the V segment lost 1 base, leaving 3 bases of the junction unmatched. The CDR3 covers 14 residues. The V gene's germline CDR1 is SGHAT and CDR2 FQNNGV. CDR3 nucleotides: TGTGCCAGCAGCTTAGCGGGAGGGGTAAATGAGCAGTTCTTC. As protein: CASSLAGGVNEQFF.

This clone was counted only a few times. The gene calls are TRBV7-9 and TRBJ2-1; possibly TRBD1 for D (6 bases). V was clipped by 7 bases and J by 14 bases, with 6 bases between them. CDR3 length equals 8 residues. Looked up from germline, CDR1 is SEHNR and CDR2 is FQNEAQ (reference sequence). CDR3 bases: TGTGCCAGCAACAGGGAGTTCTTC. As protein: CASNREFF. Supplemented by reference TRBV7-9 and TRBJ2-1, the full variable domain reads DTGVSQNPRHKITKRGQNVTFRCDPISEHNRLYWYRQTLGQGPEFLTYFQNEAQLEKSRLLSDRFSAERPKGSFSTLEIQRTEQGDSAMYLCASNREFFGPGTRLTVL.

This chain uses TRBV5-1 with TRBJ1-5; 8 bases align to TRBD1. V shed 4 bases and J 4 bases; nucleotides not matched to a gene: 10. This CDR3 region has 16 residues. CDR1 and CDR2 (germline): SGHRS, YFSETQ. CDR3 coding DNA: TGCGCCAGCAGCCTTGGGACAGGCCCTGGGAATCAGCCCCAGCATTTT. Protein sequence: CASSLGTGPGNQPQHF.

The chain has TRBV30 and TRBJ1-2; 8 positions match TRBD1. The CDR3 runs 14 residues. The germline V gene encodes CDR1 GTSNPN and CDR2 SVGIG (reference sequence). V trimming: 4 bases; J trimming: 4 bases; junction bases outside the gene matches: 8. The DNA for the CDR3 is TGTGCCTGGACCCGGACAGGGAGCGGCTATGGCTACACCTTC. This translates into CAWTRTGSGYGYTF. Drawing the rest from reference TRBV30 and TRBJ1-2, the complete variable domain is SQTIHQWPATLVQPVGSPLSLECTVEGTSNPNLYWYRQAAGRGLQLLFYSVGIGQISSEVPQNLSASRPQDRQFILSSKKLLLSDSGFYLCAWTRTGSGYGYTFGSGTRLTVV.

The chain is built from TRBV5-8 and TRBJ2-1, with 8 bases aligning to TRBD2. V lost 2 bases and J lost 8; bases outside the gene matches: 6. Germline values: CDR1 SGHTS, CDR2 YDEGEE. The CDR3 runs 14 residues. CDR3 coding DNA: TGTGCCAGCAGCTTTATTGCGGGAGGACATGAGCAGTTCTTC. Protein sequence: CASSFIAGGHEQFF.

The V gene is TRBV14, the J gene TRBJ1-3; possibly TRBD1 for D (5 bases). V lost 1 base and J lost 2, with 9 bases in between. The CDR3 runs to 15 residues. The V gene's germline CDR1 is SGHDN and CDR2 FVKESK. For the CDR3, the DNA is TGTGCCAGCAGCCAAGTTCGGGGGGCTGGAAACACCATATATTTT. Its protein is CASSQVRGAGNTIYF.

The rearrangement links TRBV13 to TRBJ2-7; D is possibly TRBD1 (6 bases). Trimming left V 2 bases short and J 0 bases short, with 14 bases between. Per the germline V gene, CDR1 is PRHDT and CDR2 is FYEKMQ (reference sequence). CDR3 size: 16 residues. The CDR3 sequence: CASSLFDRSVSYEQYF. The CDR3 nucleotides read TGTGCCAGCAGCTTATTCGACAGGTCTGTCTCCTACGAGCAGTACTTC.

The V and J genes are TRBV28 and TRBJ1-5; unclear D gene. V lost 1 base and J lost 7, with 11 bases in between. Germline-derived CDR1 and CDR2 are MDHEN and SYDVKM. CDR3 size: 14 residues. CDR3 amino acids: CASSLLQTGQPQHF. DNA for the CDR3: TGTGCCAGCAGTTTATTGCAAACGGGACAGCCCCAGCATTTT.

This clone was seen more than once but under ten times. The chain joins TRBV29-1 to TRBJ2-7, with 7 bases lining up with TRBD2. Germline loops: CDR1 SQVTM, CDR2 ANQGSEA. The trim removed 4 bases at V and 3 bases at J, leaving 3 bases unmatched. This CDR3 comprises 12 residues. The CDR3 coding sequence is TGCAGCGTTGTGTGGGAGGGCTACGAGCAGTACTTC. Translated, it gives CSVVWEGYEQYF.

The chain carries TRBV28 and TRBJ1-1; no firm D call. The germline CDR1 and CDR2 sequences are MDHEN and SYDVKM. Trimming pared 8 bases from V and 1 base from J, leaving 17 bases between. The CDR3 totals 15 residues. The CDR3 sequence is CASLVGIEGNTEAFF. Written as DNA, the CDR3 is TGTGCCAGCCTAGTTGGGATCGAGGGGAACACTGAAGCTTTCTTT.